These 22 T cell receptor beta chains originate from one sample sequenced in a study of T cells after somatic rescue of genetic block. This table comes from immunoSEQ multiplex PCR, and its TCRdb copy is limited to in-frame clones, with some not included. The table lists about 67,000 clones, 92% of them singletons. The sample taken for sequencing was peripheral blood mononuclear cells (PBMCs). Receptors were obtained from a middle-aged man.

The chain joins TRBV9 to TRBJ2-5; 7 nucleotides line up with TRBD2. Germline V lookup: CDR1 SGDLS, CDR2 YYNGEE. J gave up 11 bases and V 4 bases, and 17 bases lay outside the gene matches. The CDR3 extends over 15 amino acids. The CDR3 spells CASSINRQPGGEQYF. The CDR3 nucleotides read TGTGCCAGCAGCATAAACCGGCAGCCGGGGGGTGAGCAGTACTTC.

The gene calls are TRBV30 and TRBJ1-2, with D unclear. Looked up from germline, CDR1 is GTSNPN and CDR2 is SVGIG (reference sequence). This CDR3 contains 13 residues. V was trimmed by 3 bases and J by 8 bases, leaving 16 bases between them. DNA of the CDR3: TGTGCCTGGAGGGTCGACGGCCTGGAGGGCTACACCTTC. Translating it yields CAWRVDGLEGYTF.

The rearrangement links TRBV5-1 to TRBJ2-3; D gene uncertain. CDR1 is SGHRS and CDR2 is YFSETQ in the germline V gene. This CDR3 spans 15 amino acids. Trimming pared 4 bases from V and 0 bases from J, leaving 12 bases between. CDR3 in amino acids: CASSRSRASTDTQYF. As DNA, the CDR3 is TGCGCCAGCAGCCGGAGTCGAGCTAGCACAGATACGCAGTATTTT.

This chain links TRBV7-2 with TRBJ2-1, with D perhaps matching TRBD1 (7 bases). Per the germline V gene, CDR1 is SGHTA and CDR2 is FQGNSA. The V gene lost 3 bases and the J gene lost 0 bases, with 21 bases spanning the gap. The CDR3 has 19 amino acids. The CDR3 loop is CASSLRGPGGVSSYNEQFF. Written as DNA, the CDR3 is TGTGCCAGCAGCTTGAGGGGGCCAGGCGGGGTCAGCTCCTACAATGAGCAGTTCTTC.

The CDR3 loop is CASSGYMNTEAFF. For the CDR3, the DNA is TGTGCCAGCAGTGGATACATGAACACTGAAGCTTTCTTT. The rearrangement uses TRBV6-1 and TRBJ1-1; D is uncertain. CDR3 length equals 13 residues. Germline-derived CDR1 and CDR2 are MNHNS and SASEGT. V was shortened by 4 bases and J by 0 bases, with 6 bases between the two germline ends.

The rearrangement links TRBV19 to TRBJ2-7; possibly TRBD1 for D (6 bases). The CDR3 sequence is 13 residues long. Germline values: CDR1 LNHDA, CDR2 SQIVND (reference sequence). V dropped 5 bases and J dropped 5 bases, with 13 bases sitting between them. CDR3 in amino acids: CASSPQGGNEQYF. In DNA, the CDR3 is TGTGCCAGTAGTCCACAAGGGGGTAACGAGCAGTACTTC.

V is TRBV6-1 and J is TRBJ2-3; 8 nucleotides align to TRBD1. The CDR3 totals 14 residues. The germline V gene has CDR1 MNHNS and CDR2 SASEGT. The J segment lost 0 bases and the V segment lost 9 bases, leaving 5 bases of the junction unmatched. As DNA, the CDR3 is TGTGCCAGTCGGGACAGGACTAGCACAGATACGCAGTATTTT. It codes for CASRDRTSTDTQYF.

V and J are TRBV10-3 and TRBJ1-6; D is perhaps TRBD1 (6 bases). Germline CDR1 and CDR2: ENHRY and SYGVKD. This CDR3 region has 13 residues. Trimming cost V 7 bases and J 9 bases, with 13 bases left between them. The CDR3 loop reads CAITGGGGSPLHF. CDR3 DNA sequence: TGTGCCATCACCGGGGGCGGGGGTTCACCCCTCCACTTT.

The chain is built from TRBV7-2 and TRBJ2-5; 7 bases are a match to TRBD2. Germline trimming cut 3 bases from V and 5 bases from J; bases unmatched to any gene: 6. The CDR3 loop spans 14 amino acids. Germline V gene lookup returns CDR1 SGHTA and CDR2 FQGNSA. CDR3 region: CASSFKRGQETQYF. CDR3 sequence (DNA): TGTGCCAGCAGCTTTAAGCGGGGCCAGGAGACCCAGTACTTC.

The chain joins TRBV27 to TRBJ2-7; D gene unclear. Germline V gene data show CDR1 as MNHEY and CDR2 as SMNVEV (reference sequence). Trimming stripped 2 bases from V and 8 bases from J, with 13 bases between. The CDR3 extends over 13 amino acids. CDR3 residues: CASSLNSQYKQYF. The CDR3 DNA follows: TGTGCCAGCAGTTTAAACTCACAGTACAAGCAGTACTTC.

The chain is built from TRBV29-1 and TRBJ1-2; a possible D gene is TRBD1 (5 bases). In germline, CDR1 is SQVTM, CDR2 ANQGSEA. V lost 6 bases to trimming and J lost 6 bases, with 14 bases between them. CDR3 size: 12 residues. CDR3 in amino acids: CSVRWGVDGYTF. CDR3 in DNA: TGCAGCGTCCGTTGGGGGGTTGATGGCTACACCTTC.

This clone appeared a single time. The genes are TRBV27 and TRBJ2-2; D might be TRBD1 (6 bases). The CDR3 is 15 residues long. Trimming shortened V by 5 bases and J by 4 bases, and 14 bases separated the two germline ends. Germline V lookup: CDR1 MNHEY, CDR2 SMNVEV (reference sequence). The CDR3 loop is CASSTQGRPTGELFF. CDR3 nucleotide sequence: TGTGCCAGCAGTACACAGGGTCGTCCCACCGGGGAGCTGTTTTTT.

This chain uses TRBV28 with TRBJ2-2; D uncertain. Between the trimmed V and J ends, which lost 3 bases and 4 bases, there was a span of 12 bases. Germline CDR1 and CDR2: MDHEN and SYDVKM. This CDR3 is built from 15 residues. The CDR3 region is CASSFRLRSTGELFF. The CDR3 DNA is TGTGCCAGCAGTTTCCGACTCCGTAGCACCGGGGAGCTGTTTTTT. Full variable domain (outside the CDR3, taken from reference TRBV28 and TRBJ2-2): DVKVTQSSRYLVKRTGEKVFLECVQDMDHENMFWYRQDPGLGLRLIYFSYDVKMKEKGDIPEGYSVSREKKERFSLILESASTNQTSMYLCASSFRLRSTGELFFGEGSRLTVL.

J is TRBJ2-1 and V is TRBV29-1; 12 nucleotides match TRBD1. J was trimmed by 7 bases and V by 8 bases; bases with no gene match: 9. The CDR3 has 14 amino acids. Germline V gene data show CDR1 as SQVTM and CDR2 as ANQGSEA. Here the CDR3 reads CSTRRDRGHNEQFF. CDR3 sequence (DNA): TGCAGCACGCGCCGGGACAGGGGGCATAATGAGCAGTTCTTC.

This chain links TRBV10-3 with TRBJ1-1; TRBD1 might be the D (5 bases). CDR1 is ENHRY, CDR2 SYGVKD, per germline. This CDR3 region has 14 residues. Trimming pared 0 bases from V and 4 bases from J, leaving 9 bases between. The chain's CDR3 is CAISESGGGTEAFF. The CDR3 coding sequence is TGTGCCATCAGTGAGTCTGGGGGGGGCACTGAAGCTTTCTTT.

As to this clone: The sample has other DNA sequences that encode this CDR3 too. J is TRBJ2-5 and V is TRBV6-5, with 11 positions matching TRBD1. The J segment lost 2 bases and the V segment lost 6 bases, leaving 2 bases of the junction unmatched. This CDR3 spans 14 amino acids. Germline lookup yields CDR1 MNHEY and CDR2 SVGAGI. The CDR3 sequence: CASSRDRGQETQYF. In nucleotides, the CDR3 is TGTGCCAGCAGCCGGGACAGGGGGCAAGAGACCCAGTACTTC.

The rearrangement joins TRBV7-9 to TRBJ2-7; perhaps TRBD1 as D (6 bases). In germline, CDR1 is SEHNR, CDR2 FQNEAQ (reference sequence). With 4 bases removed from V and 3 bases from J, the gap between germline ends came to 16 bases. This CDR3 spans 15 amino acids. CDR3 sequence: CASSSSRGMFYEQYF. The CDR3 bases are TGTGCCAGCAGCTCAAGCAGGGGAATGTTCTACGAGCAGTACTTC.

V gene TRBV4-1 combines with J gene TRBJ2-3; 7 nucleotides agree with TRBD2. Germline values: CDR1 MGHRA, CDR2 YSYEKL. CDR3 size: 16 residues. V gave up 4 bases and J gave up 0 bases; unmatched junction bases: 7. In DNA, the CDR3 is TGCGCCAGCAGCCCCAGAGGTAGCGGGAGCACAGATACGCAGTATTTT. It specifies CASSPRGSGSTDTQYF.

This chain links TRBV19 with TRBJ1-5; perhaps TRBD1 as D (6 bases). The CDR3 contains 14 residues. V lost 5 bases and J lost 4, with 12 bases in between. Germline CDR1 LNHDA, CDR2 SQIVND (reference sequence). The CDR3 protein is CASSLRGWNQPQHF. CDR3 DNA sequence: TGTGCCAGTAGTCTCAGGGGTTGGAATCAGCCCCAGCATTTT. Filled out from reference TRBV19 and TRBJ1-5, the complete variable domain reads DGGITQSPKYLFRKEGQNVTLSCEQNLNHDAMYWYRQDPGQGLRLIYYSQIVNDFQKGDIAEGYSVSREKKESFPLTVTSAQKNPTAFYLCASSLRGWNQPQHFGDGTRLSIL.

The J gene is TRBJ2-7, the V gene TRBV7-8; 8 bases are shared with TRBD2. Germline CDR1 is SGHVS and CDR2 is FQNEAQ. The CDR3 contains 15 residues. The V and J ends lost 2 bases and 1 base, in that order; junction bases with no gene match: 4. CDR3: CASSLLRGESYEQYF. The DNA of the CDR3 is TGTGCCAGCAGCTTATTGCGGGGGGAGTCCTACGAGCAGTACTTC.

The chain links TRBV11-2 to TRBJ2-1; 7 bases are shared with TRBD2. The germline V gene has CDR1 SGHAT and CDR2 FQNNGV. There are 17 residues in the CDR3. The ends lost 1 base at V and 0 bases at J; junction bases unmatched: 6. The CDR3 is CASSLGGGSSSYNEQFF. Here the CDR3 DNA reads TGTGCCAGCAGCTTAGGGGGGGGGTCAAGCTCCTACAATGAGCAGTTCTTC. The whole variable domain, filled in from reference TRBV11-2 and TRBJ2-1, reads EAGVAQSPRYKIIEKRQSVAFWCNPISGHATLYWYQQILGQGPKLLIQFQNNGVVDDSQLPKDRFSAERLKGVDSTLKIQPAKLEDSAVYLCASSLGGGSSSYNEQFFGPGTRLTVL.

The rearrangement uses TRBV10-3 and TRBJ2-2, with D possibly matching TRBD2 (5 bases). There are 13 residues in the CDR3. The V gene's germline CDR1 is ENHRY and CDR2 SYGVKD. V gave up 8 bases and J gave up 8 bases, with 15 bases separating them. CDR3 bases: TGTGCCATCCATGGGGAGCTCATGGGGGAGCTGTTTTTT. Translated: CAIHGELMGELFF.